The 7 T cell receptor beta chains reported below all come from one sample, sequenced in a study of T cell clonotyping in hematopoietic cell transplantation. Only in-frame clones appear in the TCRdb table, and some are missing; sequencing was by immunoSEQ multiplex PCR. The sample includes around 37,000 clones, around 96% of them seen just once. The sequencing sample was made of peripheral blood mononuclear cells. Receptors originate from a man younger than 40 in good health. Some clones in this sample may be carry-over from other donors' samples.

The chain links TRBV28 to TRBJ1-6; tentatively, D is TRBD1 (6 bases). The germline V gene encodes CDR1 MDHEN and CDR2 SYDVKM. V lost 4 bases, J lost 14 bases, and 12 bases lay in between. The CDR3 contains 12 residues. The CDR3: CASSSHKGALHF. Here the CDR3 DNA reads TGTGCCAGCAGTTCCCACAAGGGGGCCCTCCACTTT. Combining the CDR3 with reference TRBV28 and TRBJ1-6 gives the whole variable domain DVKVTQSSRYLVKRTGEKVFLECVQDMDHENMFWYRQDPGLGLRLIYFSYDVKMKEKGDIPEGYSVSREKKERFSLILESASTNQTSMYLCASSSHKGALHFGNGTRLTVT.

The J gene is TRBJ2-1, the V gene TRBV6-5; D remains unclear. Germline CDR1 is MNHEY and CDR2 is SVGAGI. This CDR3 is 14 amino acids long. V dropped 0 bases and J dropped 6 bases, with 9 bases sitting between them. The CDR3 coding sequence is TGTGCCAGCAGTTACTCTGACGGCGGCAATGAGCAGTTCTTC. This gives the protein CASSYSDGGNEQFF.

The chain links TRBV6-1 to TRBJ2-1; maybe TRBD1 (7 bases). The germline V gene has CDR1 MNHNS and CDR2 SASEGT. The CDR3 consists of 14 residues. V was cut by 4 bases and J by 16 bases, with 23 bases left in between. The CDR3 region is CASSAGAGTVTKFF. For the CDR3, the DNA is TGTGCCAGCAGTGCGGGGGCCGGGACAGTGACCAAATTCTTC.

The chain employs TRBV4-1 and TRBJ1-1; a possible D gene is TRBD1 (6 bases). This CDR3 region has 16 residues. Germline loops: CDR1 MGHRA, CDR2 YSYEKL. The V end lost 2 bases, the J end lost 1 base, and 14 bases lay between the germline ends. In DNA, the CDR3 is TGCGCCAGCAGCCAAATCCCGGACAGTCCGAACACTGAAGCTTTCTTT. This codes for CASSQIPDSPNTEAFF.

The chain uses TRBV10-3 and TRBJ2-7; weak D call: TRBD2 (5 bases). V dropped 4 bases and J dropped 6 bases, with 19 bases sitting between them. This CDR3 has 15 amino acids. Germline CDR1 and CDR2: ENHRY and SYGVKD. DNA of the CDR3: TGTGCCATCAGTGGCTCCGGGGAGTTGAAGGGCGAGCAGTACTTC. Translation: CAISGSGELKGEQYF.

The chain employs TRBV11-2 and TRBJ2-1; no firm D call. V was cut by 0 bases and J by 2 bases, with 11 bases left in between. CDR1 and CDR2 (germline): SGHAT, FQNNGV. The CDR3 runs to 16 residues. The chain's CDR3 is CASSLDNSGTYNEQFF. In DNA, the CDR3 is TGTGCCAGCAGCTTAGATAACAGTGGAACCTACAATGAGCAGTTCTTC.

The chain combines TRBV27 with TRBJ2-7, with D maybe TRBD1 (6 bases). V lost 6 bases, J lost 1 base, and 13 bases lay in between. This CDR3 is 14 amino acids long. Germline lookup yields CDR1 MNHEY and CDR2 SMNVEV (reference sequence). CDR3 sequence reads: CASRLPGASYEQYF. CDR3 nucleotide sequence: TGTGCCAGCAGGCTTCCAGGGGCTTCCTACGAGCAGTACTTC.